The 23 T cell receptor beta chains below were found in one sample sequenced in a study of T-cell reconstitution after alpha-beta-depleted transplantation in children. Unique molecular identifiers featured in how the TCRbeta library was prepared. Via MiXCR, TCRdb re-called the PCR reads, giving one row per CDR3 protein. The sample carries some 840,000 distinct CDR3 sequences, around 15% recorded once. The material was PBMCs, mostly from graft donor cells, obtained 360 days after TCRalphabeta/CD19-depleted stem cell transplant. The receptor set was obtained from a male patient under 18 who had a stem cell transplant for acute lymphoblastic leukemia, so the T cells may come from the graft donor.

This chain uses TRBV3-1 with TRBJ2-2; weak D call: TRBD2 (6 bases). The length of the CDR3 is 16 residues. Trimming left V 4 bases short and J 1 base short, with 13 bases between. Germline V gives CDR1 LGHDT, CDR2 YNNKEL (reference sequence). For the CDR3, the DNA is TGTGCCAGCAGCCCCAACCCGGGACTGAACACCGGGGAGCTGTTTTTT. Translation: CASSPNPGLNTGELFF.

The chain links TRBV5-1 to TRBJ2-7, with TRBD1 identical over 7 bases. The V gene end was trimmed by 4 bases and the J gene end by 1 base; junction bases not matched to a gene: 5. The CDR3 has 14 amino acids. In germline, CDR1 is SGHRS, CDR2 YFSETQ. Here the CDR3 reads CASSRGQPSYEQYF. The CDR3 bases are TGCGCCAGCAGCAGGGGACAGCCGTCCTACGAGCAGTACTTC.

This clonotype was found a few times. CDR3 sequence: CASSGGGDTEAFF. The CDR3 bases are TGTGCCAGCAGTGGGGGGGGAGACACTGAAGCTTTCTTT. The rearrangement links TRBV2 to TRBJ1-1, with D perhaps TRBD1 (5 bases). CDR1 and CDR2 from the germline V gene are SNHLY and FYNNEI. Trimming stripped 4 bases from V and 3 bases from J, with 9 bases between. The CDR3 consists of 13 residues.

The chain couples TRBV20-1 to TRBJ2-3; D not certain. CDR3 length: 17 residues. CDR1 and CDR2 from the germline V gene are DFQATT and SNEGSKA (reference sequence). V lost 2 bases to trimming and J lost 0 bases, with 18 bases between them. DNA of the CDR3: TGCAGTGCTAGACAAACTATTTACAGTGCTAGCACAGATACGCAGTATTTT. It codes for CSARQTIYSASTDTQYF.

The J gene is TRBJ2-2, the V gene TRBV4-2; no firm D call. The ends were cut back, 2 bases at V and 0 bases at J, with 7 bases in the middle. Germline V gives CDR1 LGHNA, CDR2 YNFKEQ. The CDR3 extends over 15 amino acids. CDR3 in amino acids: CASSQRIANTGELFF. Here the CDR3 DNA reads TGTGCCAGCAGCCAAAGGATTGCGAACACCGGGGAGCTGTTTTTT.

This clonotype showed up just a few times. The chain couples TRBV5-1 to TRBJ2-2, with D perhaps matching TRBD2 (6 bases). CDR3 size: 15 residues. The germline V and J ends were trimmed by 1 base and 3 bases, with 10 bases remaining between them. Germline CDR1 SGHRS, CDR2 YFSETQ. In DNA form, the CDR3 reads TGCGCCAGCAGCTTGTTGGGAGGAGACACCGGGGAGCTGTTTTTT. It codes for CASSLLGGDTGELFF.

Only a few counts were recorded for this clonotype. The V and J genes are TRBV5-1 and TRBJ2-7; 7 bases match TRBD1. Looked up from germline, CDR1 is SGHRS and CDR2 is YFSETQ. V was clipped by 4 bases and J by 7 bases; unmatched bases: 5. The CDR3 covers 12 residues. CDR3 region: CASSLQGWEQYF. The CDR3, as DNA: TGCGCCAGCAGCCTACAGGGGTGGGAGCAGTACTTC.

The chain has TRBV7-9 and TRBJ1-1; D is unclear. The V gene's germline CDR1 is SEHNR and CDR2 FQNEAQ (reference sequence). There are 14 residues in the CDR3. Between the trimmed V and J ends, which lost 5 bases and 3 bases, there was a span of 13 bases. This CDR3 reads CASSQLDTYTEAFF. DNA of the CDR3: TGTGCCAGCAGCCAACTCGACACTTACACTGAAGCTTTCTTT. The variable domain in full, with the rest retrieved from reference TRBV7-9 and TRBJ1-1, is DTGVSQNPRHKITKRGQNVTFRCDPISEHNRLYWYRQTLGQGPEFLTYFQNEAQLEKSRLLSDRFSAERPKGSFSTLEIQRTEQGDSAMYLCASSQLDTYTEAFFGQGTRLTVV.

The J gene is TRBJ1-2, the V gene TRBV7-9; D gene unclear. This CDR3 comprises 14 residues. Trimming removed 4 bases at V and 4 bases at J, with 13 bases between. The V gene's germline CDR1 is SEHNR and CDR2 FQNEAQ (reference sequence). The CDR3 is CASSSDGRVYGYTF. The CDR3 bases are TGTGCCAGCAGCTCAGACGGCCGGGTCTATGGCTACACCTTC.

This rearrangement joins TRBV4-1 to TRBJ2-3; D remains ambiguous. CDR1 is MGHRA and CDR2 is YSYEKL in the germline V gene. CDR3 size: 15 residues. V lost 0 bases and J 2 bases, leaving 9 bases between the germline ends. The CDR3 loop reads CASSQDYGTTDTQYF. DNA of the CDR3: TGCGCCAGCAGCCAAGATTACGGAACCACAGATACGCAGTATTTT.

This chain's CDR3 is CASSRPNSGRIEQYF. DNA of the CDR3: TGTGCCAGCAGCCGTCCTAACAGCGGGAGGATCGAGCAGTACTTC. The chain links TRBV7-9 to TRBJ2-7, with 9 bases identical to TRBD2. This CDR3 is built from 15 residues. CDR1 SEHNR and CDR2 FQNEAQ come from the germline V gene (reference sequence). The trim removed 5 bases at V and 6 bases at J, leaving 11 bases unmatched.

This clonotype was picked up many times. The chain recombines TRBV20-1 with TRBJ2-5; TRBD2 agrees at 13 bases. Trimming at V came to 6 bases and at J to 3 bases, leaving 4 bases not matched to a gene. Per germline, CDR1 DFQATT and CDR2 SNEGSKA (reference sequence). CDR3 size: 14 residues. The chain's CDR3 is CSARTSGRKETQYF. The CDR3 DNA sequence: TGCAGTGCAAGGACTAGCGGGAGAAAAGAGACCCAGTACTTC.

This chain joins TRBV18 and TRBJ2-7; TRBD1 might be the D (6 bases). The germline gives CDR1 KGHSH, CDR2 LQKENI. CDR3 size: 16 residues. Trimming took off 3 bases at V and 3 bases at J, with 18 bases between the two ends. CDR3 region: CASSPVVSGANYEQYF. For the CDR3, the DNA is TGTGCCAGCTCACCCGTAGTTTCAGGGGCCAACTACGAGCAGTACTTC.

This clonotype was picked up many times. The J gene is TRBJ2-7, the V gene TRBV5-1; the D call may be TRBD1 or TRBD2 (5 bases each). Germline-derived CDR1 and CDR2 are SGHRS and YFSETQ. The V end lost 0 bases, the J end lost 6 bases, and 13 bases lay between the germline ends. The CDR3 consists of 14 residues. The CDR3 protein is CASSLARGPSEQYF. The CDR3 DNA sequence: TGCGCCAGCAGCTTGGCTCGGGGCCCCTCCGAGCAGTACTTC.

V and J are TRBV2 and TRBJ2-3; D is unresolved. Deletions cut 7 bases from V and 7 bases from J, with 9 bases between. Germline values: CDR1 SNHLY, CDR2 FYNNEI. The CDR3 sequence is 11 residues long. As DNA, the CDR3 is TGTGCCAGCAACTTGGCTTATACGCAGTATTTT. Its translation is CASNLAYTQYF.

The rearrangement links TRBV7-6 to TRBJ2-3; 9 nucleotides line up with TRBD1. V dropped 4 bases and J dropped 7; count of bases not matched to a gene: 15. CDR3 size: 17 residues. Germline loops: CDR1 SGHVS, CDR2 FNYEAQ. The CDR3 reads CASSSRFRDRAGYTQYF. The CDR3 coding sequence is TGTGCCAGCAGCTCACGCTTCCGGGACAGGGCGGGGTATACGCAGTATTTT.

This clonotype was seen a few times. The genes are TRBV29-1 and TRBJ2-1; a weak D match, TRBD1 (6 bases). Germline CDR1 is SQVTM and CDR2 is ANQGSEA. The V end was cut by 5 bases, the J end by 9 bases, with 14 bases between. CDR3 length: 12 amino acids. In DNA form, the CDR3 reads TGCAGCGTTATGGGGGAGACAGGTGAGCAGTTCTTC. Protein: CSVMGETGEQFF.

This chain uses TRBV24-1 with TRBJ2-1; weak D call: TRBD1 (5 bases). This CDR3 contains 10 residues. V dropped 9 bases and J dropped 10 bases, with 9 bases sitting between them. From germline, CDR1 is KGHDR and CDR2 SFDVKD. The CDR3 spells CATGAREQFF. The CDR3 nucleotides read TGTGCCACCGGGGCCAGGGAGCAGTTCTTC.

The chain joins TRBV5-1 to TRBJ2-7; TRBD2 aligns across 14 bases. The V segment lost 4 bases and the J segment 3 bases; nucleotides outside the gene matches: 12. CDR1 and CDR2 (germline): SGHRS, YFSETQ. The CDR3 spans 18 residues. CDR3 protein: CASSPKGLGTSGSYEQYF. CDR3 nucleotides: TGCGCCAGCAGCCCGAAAGGATTAGGGACTAGCGGGAGCTACGAGCAGTACTTC.

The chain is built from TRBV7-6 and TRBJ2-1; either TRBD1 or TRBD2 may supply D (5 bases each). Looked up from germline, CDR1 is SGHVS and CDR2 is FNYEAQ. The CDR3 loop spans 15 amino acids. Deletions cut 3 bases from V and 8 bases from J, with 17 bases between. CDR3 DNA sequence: TGTGCCAGCAGCTTGGGGAAGGGACCTACGCATGAGCAGTTCTTC. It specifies CASSLGKGPTHEQFF.

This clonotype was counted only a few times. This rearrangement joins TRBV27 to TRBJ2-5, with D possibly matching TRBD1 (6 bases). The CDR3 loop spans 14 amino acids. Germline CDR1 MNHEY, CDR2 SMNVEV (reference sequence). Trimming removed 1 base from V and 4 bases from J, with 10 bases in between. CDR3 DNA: TGTGCCAGCAGTTTATTCAGGGGATCAGAGACCCAGTACTTC. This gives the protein CASSLFRGSETQYF.

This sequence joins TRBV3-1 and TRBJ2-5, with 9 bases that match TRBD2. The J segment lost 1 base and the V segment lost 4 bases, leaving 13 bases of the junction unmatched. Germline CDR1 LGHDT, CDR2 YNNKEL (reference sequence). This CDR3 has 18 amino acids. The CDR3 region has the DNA TGTGCCAGCAGCCCGGGACTAGCCCAAAATTTACTCCAAGAGACCCAGTACTTC. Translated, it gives CASSPGLAQNLLQETQYF.

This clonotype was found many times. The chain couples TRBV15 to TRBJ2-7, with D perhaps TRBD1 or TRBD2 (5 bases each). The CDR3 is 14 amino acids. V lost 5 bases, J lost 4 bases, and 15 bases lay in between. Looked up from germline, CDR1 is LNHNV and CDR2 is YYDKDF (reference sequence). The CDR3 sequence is CATSGTVSTYEQYF. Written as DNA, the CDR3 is TGTGCCACCAGCGGGACCGTTTCTACGTACGAGCAGTACTTC.